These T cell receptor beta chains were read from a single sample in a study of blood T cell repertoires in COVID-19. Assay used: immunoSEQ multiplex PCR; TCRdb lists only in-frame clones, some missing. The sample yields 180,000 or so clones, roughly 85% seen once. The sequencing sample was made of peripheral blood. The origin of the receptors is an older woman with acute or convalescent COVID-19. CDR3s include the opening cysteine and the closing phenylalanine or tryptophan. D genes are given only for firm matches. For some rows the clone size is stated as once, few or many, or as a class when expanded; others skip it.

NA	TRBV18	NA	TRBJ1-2	TGTGCCAGCTCACCATCAGGCAGTTATGGCTACACCTTC	CASSPSGSYGYTF
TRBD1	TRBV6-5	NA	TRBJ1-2	TGTGCCAGCGCAAGGACAGGGGGATATGGCTACACCTTC	CASARTGGYGYTF
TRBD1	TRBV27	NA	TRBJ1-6	TGTGCCAGCAGTTATCGGTGGGACAGTAGGGCCAGCGGCTCCTATAATTCACCCCTCCACTTT	CASSYRWDSRASGSYNSPLHF
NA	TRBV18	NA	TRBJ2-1	TGTGCCAGCTCACCAGATTGGTCTAAGAATGAGCAGTTCTTC	CASSPDWSKNEQFF
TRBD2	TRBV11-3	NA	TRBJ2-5	TGTGCCAGCAGTAAGACTAGCGGGAGCGGGGAGACCCAGTACTTC	CASSKTSGSGETQYF
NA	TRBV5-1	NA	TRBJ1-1	TGCGCCAGCAGCTTGCAAGGAGTCCTGAACACTGAAGCTTTCTTT	CASSLQGVLNTEAFF
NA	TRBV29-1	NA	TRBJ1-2	TGCAGCGTTGAAGACCACCGGGACACCTATGGCTACACCTTC	CSVEDHRDTYGYTF
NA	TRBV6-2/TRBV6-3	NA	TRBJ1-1	TGTGCCAGCAGCACCAGTCCAGGGAACACTGAAGCTTTCTTT	CASSTSPGNTEAFF
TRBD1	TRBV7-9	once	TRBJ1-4	TGTGCCAGCAGCTTATCTGGGACAGGGGGGGAAAAACTGTTTTTT	CASSLSGTGGEKLFF
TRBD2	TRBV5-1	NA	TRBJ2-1	TGCGCCAGCAGCGGAATAACGAGCGGGGACTACAATGAGCAGTTCTTC	CASSGITSGDYNEQFF
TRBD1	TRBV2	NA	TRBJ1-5	TGTGCCAGCAGTTACAGGGGGGGGAATTACCAGCCCCAGCATTTT	CASSYRGGNYQPQHF
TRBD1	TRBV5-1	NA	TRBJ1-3	TGCGCCAGCAGCATGGGACAGCCCGGCGTTACTGGAAACACCATATATTTT	CASSMGQPGVTGNTIYF
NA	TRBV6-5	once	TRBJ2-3	TGTGCCAGCAGTTACTCTGGAGGAGATACGCAGTATTTT	CASSYSGGDTQYF
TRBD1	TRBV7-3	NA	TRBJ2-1	TGTGCCAGCAGCTTAACTTCGACAGGGGGGAATGAGCAGTTCTTC	CASSLTSTGGNEQFF
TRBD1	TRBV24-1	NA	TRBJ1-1	TGTGCCACCAGTGATCGACAGGGAGGAAACACTGAAGCTTTCTTT	CATSDRQGGNTEAFF
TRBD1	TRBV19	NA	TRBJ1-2	TGTGCCAGCGGACAGGGCTTCGGCTACACCTTC	CASGQGFGYTF
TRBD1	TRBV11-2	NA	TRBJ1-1	TGTGCCAGCAGCTCAGACAGGGGCACTGAAGCTTTCTTT	CASSSDRGTEAFF
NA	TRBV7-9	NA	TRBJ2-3	TGTGCCAGCAGCTTAGTGGCTTTGGGCACAGATACGCAGTATTTT	CASSLVALGTDTQYF
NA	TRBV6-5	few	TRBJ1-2	TGTGCCAGCAGTTACCCAGGGAAGGGCGGCTTCTATGGCTACACCTTC	CASSYPGKGGFYGYTF
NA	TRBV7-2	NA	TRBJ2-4	TGTGCCAGCAGCCCGGAGGGGGGGCAGGTCATTCAGTACTTC	CASSPEGGQVIQYF
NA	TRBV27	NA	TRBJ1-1	TGTGCCAGCAGTTCAGGGATCATGAACACTGAAGCTTTCTTT	CASSSGIMNTEAFF
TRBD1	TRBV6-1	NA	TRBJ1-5	TGTGCCAGCAGTGGAGGACAGGGAGTTAGCAATCAGCCCCAGCATTTT	CASSGGQGVSNQPQHF
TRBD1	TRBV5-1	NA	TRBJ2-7	TGCGCCAGCAGCTTGGCGGGGACAGGGGGCTACGAGCAGTACTTC	CASSLAGTGGYEQYF
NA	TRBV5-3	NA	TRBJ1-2	TGTGCCAGAAGCGCCGGGGGGGTTCCCGGCTATGGCTACACCTTC	CARSAGGVPGYGYTF
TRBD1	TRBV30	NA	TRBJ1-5	TGTGCCTGGAGTCGACAGGGGTCCCAGCCCCAGCATTTT	CAWSRQGSQPQHF
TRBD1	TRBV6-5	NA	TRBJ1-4	TGTGCCAGCAGTTTGCAACAGGGGGCAGGTGAAAAACTGTTTTTT	CASSLQQGAGEKLFF
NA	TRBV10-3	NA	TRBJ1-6	TGTGCCATCAGTGAAGGGGCGAGCTCCTATAATTCACCCCTCCACTTT	CAISEGASSYNSPLHF
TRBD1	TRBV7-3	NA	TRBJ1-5	TGTGCCAGCAGCCCTAGGACAGGGGGTCAGCCCCAGCATTTT	CASSPRTGGQPQHF
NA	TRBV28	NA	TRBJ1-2	TGTGCCAGCAGTTTTTCAGGGTATGGCTACACCTTC	CASSFSGYGYTF
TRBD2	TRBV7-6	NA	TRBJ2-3	TGTGCCAGCAGCTTAGGTGGGACTACAACCTTCACAGATACGCAGTATTTT	CASSLGGTTTFTDTQYF
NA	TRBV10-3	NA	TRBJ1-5	TGTGCCATCAGTGAGTCAGCCAATCAGCCCCAGCATTTT	CAISESANQPQHF
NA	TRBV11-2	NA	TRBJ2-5	TGTGCCAGCAGCCCGGCGGGGGCCGCAGGAGAGACCCAGTACTTC	CASSPAGAAGETQYF
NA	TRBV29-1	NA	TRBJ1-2	TGCAGCGCTCAGGGATCTGCCCCTGGCTACACCTTC	CSAQGSAPGYTF
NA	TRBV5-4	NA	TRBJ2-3	TGTGCCAGCAGTAAGGGGGACCCTAGCACAGATACGCAGTATTTT	CASSKGDPSTDTQYF
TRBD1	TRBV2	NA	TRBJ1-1	TGTGCCAGCAGTCGAGACAGGGCTCCCGGGGACACTGAAGCTTTCTTT	CASSRDRAPGDTEAFF
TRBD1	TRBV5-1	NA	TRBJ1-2	TGCGCCAGCAGCATGCTCTACAGGGGAGACTATGGCTACACCTTC	CASSMLYRGDYGYTF
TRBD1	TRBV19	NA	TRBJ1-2	TGTGCCAGTAGGGGGACAGCAACCTATGGCTACACCTTC	CASRGTATYGYTF
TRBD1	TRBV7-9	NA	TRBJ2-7	TGTGCCAGCAGCTACCCGCCTATACGGACAGGAACCGAAAAAGACGAGCAGTACTTC	CASSYPPIRTGTEKDEQYF
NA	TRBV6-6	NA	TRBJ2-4	TGTGCCAGTACTACCGGGAGTCCTGACATTCAGTACTTC	CASTTGSPDIQYF
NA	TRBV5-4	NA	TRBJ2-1	TGTGCCAGCAGGCCCGACAGCTCCTACAATGAGCAGTTCTTC	CASRPDSSYNEQFF
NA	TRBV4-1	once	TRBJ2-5	TGCGCCAGCAGCCAAGATGGATGGGCAGAGACCCAGTACTTC	CASSQDGWAETQYF
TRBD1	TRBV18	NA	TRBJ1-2	TGTGCCAGCTCACCGGGACAGGGAAACTATGGCTACACCTTC	CASSPGQGNYGYTF
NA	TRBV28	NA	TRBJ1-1	TGTGCCAGCAGTTTAGGGACACCCGGAGCTTTCTTT	CASSLGTPGAFF
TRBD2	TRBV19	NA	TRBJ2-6	TGTGCCAGTAGTATTGAAGTCCTAGCGGGAGTTTCTGGGGCCAACGTCCTGACTTTC	CASSIEVLAGVSGANVLTF
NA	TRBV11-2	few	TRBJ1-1	TGTGCCAGCAGCTTCCACAGTAACATGAACACTGAAGCTTTCTTT	CASSFHSNMNTEAFF
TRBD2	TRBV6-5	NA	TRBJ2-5	TGTGCCAGCAGCGACTGGGCTAGCGGATTAGAGACCCAGTACTTC	CASSDWASGLETQYF
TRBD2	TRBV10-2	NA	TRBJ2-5	TGCGCCAGCAGTGATGGGACTAGCGGGAGGGTCGAGACCCAGTACTTC	CASSDGTSGRVETQYF
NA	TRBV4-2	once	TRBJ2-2	TGTGCCAGCAGCCGACGGGACAACGCGAACACCGGGGAGCTGTTTTTT	CASSRRDNANTGELFF
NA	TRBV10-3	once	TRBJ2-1	TGTGCCATCAGTCTAGCGCCAGAAGCCAATGAGCAGTTCTTC	CAISLAPEANEQFF
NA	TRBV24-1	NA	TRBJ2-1	TGTGCCACCAGTGACGCCGGGAGCAGCTCCTACAATGAGCAGTTCTTC	CATSDAGSSSYNEQFF
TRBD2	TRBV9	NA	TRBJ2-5	TGTGCCAGCAGCGTAGGGCTAGGTAGGGCGGGAGGGCGAGAGACCCAGTACTTC	CASSVGLGRAGGRETQYF
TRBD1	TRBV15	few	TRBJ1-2	TGTGCCACCAGCAGAGATAGGGGGCGGCACTATGGCTACACCTTC	CATSRDRGRHYGYTF
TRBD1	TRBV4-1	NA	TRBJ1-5	TGCGCCAGCAGCCAAGGGGACAGGGTGGATCAGCCCCAGCATTTT	CASSQGDRVDQPQHF